Below, one TCR beta chain is given with its context. Its antigen is unknown. Base-call qualities are not available, and no considerably larger clone is one nucleotide away. The data were obtained in a study of blood T cell repertoires in COVID-19 (TCRdb year 2020). Describing the broader study: The collaborator samples originated in the United States, Italy and Spain and spanned the acute and convalescent phases of COVID-19. Where available, HLA class I and class II types were taken from metadata supplied by the sample provider and were not determined by assay-based typing. A freely available public database, intended as a resource for researchers studying the immune response to SARS-CoV-2, is where the repertoires were released. The prospective study material was composed of cDNA or gDNA derived from T cells, B-cell-depleted T cells, or PBMCs. The sample metadata nearly always contained a de-identified subject ID, COVID-19 status, age in years and sex. The dataset comprised deeply sampled blood TCRbeta repertoires from subjects exposed to, actively infected with, or recovered from COVID-19. The samples were drawn from the first 160 participants of the ongoing ImmuneRACE study and from more than 1,000 subjects provided by 6 global collaborators. Summary of the overall study and its limitations: Clinical and demographic metadata were provided uncurated, with the amount varying by source and participant.

TCRbeta CDR3 regions were amplified from genomic DNA using the immunoSEQ Assay, a bias-controlled multiplex PCR. For the original study's pipeline: Nucleated cell counts per sample were estimated from amplification of reference gene primers within the assay. Sequence reads were collapsed and filtered to measure the absolute abundance of every unique TCRbeta CDR3 rearrangement. For each sample, productive Simpson clonality was calculated as the square root of Simpson's diversity index across productive rearrangements. TCRdb took this table from immuneACCESS and kept in-frame rearrangements with V and J called. Such tables lack part of the clones; where checked against another copy, unresolved V genes explain under half of the gap, and the rest is unexplained. For V, J and clone size, that table is used; D and trimming come from the DNA. The sample data list around 120,000 clones, and nearly 90% of these were observed just once. The top ten clones comprise about 3.8% of the sample.

V sheds 5 bases and J sheds 5 bases, leaving 12 bases between their ends. Taken from cysteine to phenylalanine, the CDR3 has 13 residues. Just CDR3 DNA is preserved here, 39 bases in frame from base 1. In the germline V gene, CDR1 corresponds to MNHEY and CDR2 to SVGAGI. One collaborating source in Seattle enrolled patients during active infection and followed them longitudinally through the course of disease. Collaborating institutions collected whole blood in K2EDTA tubes following their own protocols. For TCRbeta analysis, collaborator samples were shipped as frozen whole blood, as isolated PBMCs, or as DNA extracted from either sample type.

The source of this sequence is a woman aged 55-75 years with COVID-19, enrolled during active disease. Here the chain combines TRBV6-5 and TRBJ1-2; possibly the D gene is TRBD1, per 6 matching bases. What was sequenced was peripheral blood. In nucleotides, the sequence is TGTGCCAGCAGTATGGACAGAGCATATGGCTACACCTTC. Translated, it reads CASSMDRAYGYTF.